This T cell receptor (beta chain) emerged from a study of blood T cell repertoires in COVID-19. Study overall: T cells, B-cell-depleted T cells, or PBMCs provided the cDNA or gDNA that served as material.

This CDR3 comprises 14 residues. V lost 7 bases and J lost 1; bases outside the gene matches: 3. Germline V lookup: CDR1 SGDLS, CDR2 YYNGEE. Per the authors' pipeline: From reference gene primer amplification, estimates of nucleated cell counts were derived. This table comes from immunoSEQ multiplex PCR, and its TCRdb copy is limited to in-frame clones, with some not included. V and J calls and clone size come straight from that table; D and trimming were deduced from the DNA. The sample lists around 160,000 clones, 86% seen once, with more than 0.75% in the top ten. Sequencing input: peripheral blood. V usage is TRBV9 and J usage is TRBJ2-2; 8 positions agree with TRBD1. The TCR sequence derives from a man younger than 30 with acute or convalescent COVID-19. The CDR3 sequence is CASSGQGNTGELFF. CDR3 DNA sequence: TGTGCCAGCTCCGGACAGGGGAACACCGGGGAGCTGTTTTTT.